The entry that follows covers one TCR beta chain sequence. The entry originates in a study of patients and donors after allogeneic stem cell transplantation. V dropped 3 bases and J dropped 6 bases, with 18 bases sitting between them. Germline V gene data show CDR1 as WSHSY and CDR2 as SAAADI. CDR3 size: 16 residues. Via MiXCR, TCRdb re-called the RT-PCR reads, giving one row per CDR3 protein. The table records around 82,000 distinct CDR3 sequences, 5% of them present only once. This sequence joins TRBV10-2 and TRBJ2-1, with D perhaps assigned TRBD1 or TRBD2 (6 bases each). This clonotype was sampled from a human donor who was either an allogeneic HSCT recipient or a stem cell or donor lymphocyte infusion donor (not recorded which). It is not recorded whose cells these are; they may come from a transplant donor. Material for sequencing was blood, either unsorted or a sorted T cell fraction (not recorded which). CDR3 residues: CASSDFQSRGGNEQFF. In DNA form, the CDR3 reads TGCGCCAGCAGTGACTTCCAGAGCAGGGGAGGCAATGAGCAGTTCTTC.